This note documents a single T cell receptor (beta chain) sequence. Many counts were recorded for this clonotype. Its antigen is not yet known. No clone much larger than this one lies a single base away; base qualities are absent. Library prep was done by 5' RACE. This sample was sequenced with a NextSeq 500. To correct for sequencing error and PCR bias, the TCR library protocol tagged individual cDNA molecules with unique molecular identifiers. Both TCR alpha and beta chains were sequenced, and tight co-correlation was observed between alpha and beta sequence abundances in each sample. On the study's bioinformatics: Decombinator V4 was used to perform V gene, J gene and CDR3 annotation of TCR sequences. TCRs were defined as expanded if a significant change between any two time points was detected under a Poisson model with p below 0.0001. Abundances of TCRs were expressed as counts per million after normalisation to the total number of TCRs sequenced in each sample. MAIT TCRs were defined by TRAV1-2 paired with TRAJ12, TRAJ20 or TRAJ33, and iNKT TCRs by TRAV10 paired with TRAJ18. A search of VDJdb, accessed on 1 November 2021, was run for TCRs annotated to CMV, EBV and SARS-CoV-2, with TCRs annotated for multiple antigens excluded. TCRdb reprocessing: public reads trimmed at Q25 with fastp, clones called with MiXCR, in-frame beta chains kept. CDR3 protein duplicates are merged, each entry listing the most common genes and DNA. The V and J calls follow TCRdb's processing rather than the paper's. This sample has 48,000 or so distinct CDR3 sequences in its table, and about 13% of those were observed once. Jointly, the top ten make up roughly 10% of the sample.

The data belong to a study of early T cells in non-severe SARS-CoV-2 infection (dated by TCRdb to the early 2020s). Background for the entire study: Because TCR sequencing relied on bulk RNA taken from unsorted whole blood, pairing of alpha and beta chains was not possible. Results the study describes overall, beyond this receptor: VDJdb matching was skewed toward anti-spike CD8 responses, so virus-specific expansions were likely underestimated and private and CD4 specificities were missed.

Set within a cohort of healthcare workers in London, UK, this nested case-control study involved weekly PCR testing of nasopharyngeal swabs along with blood sampling. Healthcare workers were recruited between 23 and 31 March 2020, during the week of the UK lockdown, and were followed weekly for up to roughly 16 weeks. V and J are trimmed by 2 bases and 2 bases, and the gene matches miss 3 bases of the junction. The CDR3 runs 15 amino acids, cysteine and phenylalanine included. The read is trimmed to its CDR3 DNA, 45 bases read in frame from base 1. CDR1 MNHEY and CDR2 SVGAGI are derived from the germline V gene.

Specimen: whole blood. The chain employs TRBV6-5 and TRBJ2-7; 10 bases in between match TRBD2. The sequence came from an adult who was a healthcare worker with PCR-confirmed SARS-CoV-2 infection or an uninfected control (not recorded which). CDR3 protein: CASSYGTSATYEQYF. The bases are TGTGCCAGCAGTTACGGGACTAGCGCTACCTACGAGCAGTACTTC.